This TCR beta chain was sequenced in a study of T-cell reconstitution after alpha-beta-depleted transplantation in children. This clonotype was seen many times. Unique molecular identifiers were incorporated when the TCRbeta library was constructed. Each CDR3 protein is one row after TCRdb ran MiXCR on the PCR reads. This sample has 250,000 to 350,000 distinct CDR3 sequences; 9.9% occur once, and the top ten carry over 9.5%. The ends were cut back, 5 bases at V and 2 bases at J, with 9 bases in the middle. The CDR3 totals 13 residues. CDR1 is LNHDA, CDR2 SQIVND, per germline (reference sequence). This specimen consisted of PBMCs from the stem cell graft donor, obtained from the stem cell graft. V usage is TRBV19 and J usage is TRBJ1-1, with D possibly TRBD1 on 5 matching bases. This sequence was found in a human donor who donated a stem cell graft to a child with SCID. The CDR3 DNA sequence: TGTGCCAGTAGTGTCGACAGAAACACTGAAGCTTTCTTT. Amino acid sequence: CASSVDRNTEAFF.